Listed below are T cell receptor beta chains from one sample, sequenced in a study of blood T cell repertoires in COVID-19. Assay: immunoSEQ multiplex PCR; the TCRdb copy retains only in-frame clones and omits some. The data hold fewer than 200,000 clones, with roughly 85% observed a single time. Material: PBMCs or T cells enriched from blood (not recorded which). The receptors were gathered from a woman between 50 and 59 years old who had recovered from COVID-19. CDR3s include the opening cysteine and the closing phenylalanine or tryptophan. D genes are given only for firm matches. For some rows the clone size is stated as once, few or many, or as a class when expanded; others skip it.

v_call,j_call,d_call,clone_size,cdr3_aa,cdr3_nt
TRBV10-3,TRBJ1-2,TRBD1,NA,CAISTGGNYGYTF,TGTGCCATCAGTACAGGGGGCAACTATGGCTACACCTTC
TRBV24-1,TRBJ1-5,NA,NA,CATSDPKTASNQPQHF,TGTGCCACCAGTGATCCAAAGACAGCCAGCAATCAGCCCCAGCATTTT
TRBV2,TRBJ1-5,NA,NA,CASRTEGTTPQHF,TGTGCCAGCAGGACGGAGGGCACAACGCCCCAGCATTTT
TRBV28,TRBJ1-1,NA,NA,CASRHTGKGEAFF,TGTGCCAGCAGACATACAGGGAAAGGTGAAGCTTTCTTT
TRBV6-2/TRBV6-3,TRBJ1-6,TRBD1,NA,CASSYGGGASSPLHF,TGTGCCAGCAGTTACGGAGGGGGCGCGAGTTCACCCCTCCACTTT
TRBV11-3,TRBJ2-3,TRBD2,NA,CASKSGGAQRTDTQYF,TGTGCCAGCAAAAGCGGGGGGGCCCAACGCACAGATACGCAGTATTTT
TRBV5-5,TRBJ1-4,TRBD1,NA,CASSGAGQGLAKLFF,TGTGCCAGCAGCGGCGCGGGACAGGGTCTTGCAAAACTGTTTTTT
TRBV7-2,TRBJ1-6,TRBD1,NA,CASGDRNNSPLHF,TGTGCCAGCGGGGACAGGAATAATTCACCCCTCCACTTT
TRBV19,TRBJ1-2,NA,NA,CASSPTGSSDGYTF,TGTGCCAGTAGTCCCACAGGGTCGTCCGATGGCTACACCTTC
TRBV25-1,TRBJ1-2,NA,NA,CASRGPGQLDGYTF,TGTGCCAGCAGGGGGCCCGGACAGCTCGATGGCTACACCTTC
TRBV19,TRBJ1-1,NA,NA,CASSLTAKAFF,TGTGCCAGTAGTCTGACAGCAAAAGCTTTCTTT
TRBV27,TRBJ1-2,NA,NA,CASSSLSADPGHARYGYTF,TGTGCCAGCAGTTCCCTCTCGGCTGATCCAGGACACGCTAGGTATGGCTACACCTTC
TRBV9,TRBJ1-1,TRBD1,NA,CASSVGGTANTEAFF,TGTGCCAGCAGCGTAGGAGGGACAGCGAACACTGAAGCTTTCTTT
TRBV7-2,TRBJ2-5,TRBD2,NA,CASSPLWAGGRETQYF,TGTGCCAGCAGCCCCCTCTGGGCGGGGGGCCGGGAGACCCAGTACTTC
TRBV11-2,TRBJ1-2,TRBD1,few,CASTQGAGGYTF,TGTGCCAGCACACAGGGGGCGGGAGGCTACACCTTC
TRBV7-6,TRBJ1-2,NA,NA,CASSKDPRGGYTF,TGTGCCAGCAGCAAAGATCCCCGGGGTGGCTACACCTTC
TRBV21-1,TRBJ2-1,NA,NA,CASSNRLDGYNEQFF,TGTGCCAGCAGCAATAGACTAGATGGATACAATGAGCAGTTCTTC
TRBV6-5,TRBJ1-4,TRBD1,NA,CASSYETGTGLEKLFF,TGTGCCAGCAGTTACGAAACCGGGACAGGGCTTGAAAAACTGTTTTTT
TRBV27,TRBJ2-2,NA,NA,CASSGGGELFF,TGTGCCAGCTCGGGTGGCGGGGAGCTGTTTTTT
TRBV9,TRBJ1-5,NA,few,CASSVAGEPQHF,TGTGCCAGCAGCGTAGCGGGGGAGCCCCAGCATTTT
TRBV3-1/TRBV3-2,TRBJ1-1,TRBD1,NA,CASSAAGQGATEAFF,TGTGCCAGCAGCGCAGCGGGACAGGGGGCCACTGAAGCTTTCTTT
TRBV12-3/TRBV12-4,TRBJ2-1,NA,NA,CASSSYNEQFF,TGTGCCAGCAGTTCTTACAATGAGCAGTTCTTC
TRBV11-3,TRBJ1-1,NA,NA,CASSPARDTEAFF,TGTGCCAGCAGCCCCGCCCGGGACACTGAAGCTTTCTTT
TRBV7-9,TRBJ1-2,TRBD1,few,CASSPTGANYGYTF,TGTGCCAGCAGCCCCACAGGGGCCAACTATGGCTACACCTTC
TRBV30,TRBJ2-2,NA,once,CAWSVGRAGGRELFF,TGTGCCTGGAGCGTCGGCCGGGCGGGCGGTAGGGAGCTGTTTTTT
TRBV19,TRBJ2-2,NA,NA,CASSIATPANTGELFF,TGTGCCAGTAGCATCGCGACTCCAGCGAACACCGGGGAGCTGTTTTTT
TRBV7-8,TRBJ1-2,NA,NA,CASSPVDGYTF,TGTGCCAGCAGCCCGGTCGATGGCTACACCTTC
TRBV6-4,TRBJ2-1,TRBD1,few,CASSDFGSGQGYNEQFF,TGTGCCAGCAGTGACTTCGGGTCGGGACAGGGCTACAATGAGCAGTTCTTC
TRBV10-2,TRBJ1-5,NA,NA,CASSARGAGGNQPQHF,TGCGCCAGCAGTGCCCGGGGGGCTGGGGGCAATCAGCCCCAGCATTTT